This entry features one T cell receptor beta chain sequence. Its target is unknown. This specimen comes from a study of T cells after yellow fever vaccination. Findings and caveats of the study: Bulk-population clonotypes that are abundant could appear as contaminants in FACS-sorted repertoires. The booster saw the reappearance of most primary-vaccination clones (around 96% CD4, 70% to 90% CD8).

A universal primer site and UMIs were added as TCR cDNA was made by 5'RACE template switching. TCRdb redid the calling of the 5' RACE reads with MiXCR, one entry per CDR3 protein. The table records 450,000 to 550,000 distinct CDR3 sequences, about a fifth of them present only once. The CDR3 is made up of 15 amino acids. Germline loops: CDR1 SGHVS, CDR2 FNYEAQ. V gave up 3 bases and J gave up 5 bases, with 15 bases separating them. The rearrangement uses TRBV7-6 and TRBJ2-3; D is uncertain. This material consisted of PBMCs, taken roughly 20 days after the first yellow fever vaccination. This TCR was sampled from a man in his late teens or twenties who received the YFV17D yellow fever vaccine. The CDR3 loop is CASSFSNRGRDTQYF. DNA of the CDR3: TGTGCCAGCAGCTTTTCTAACAGAGGCCGAGATACGCAGTATTTT. The entire variable domain, with the rest obtained from reference TRBV7-6 and TRBJ2-3, is as follows: GAGVSQSPRYKVTKRGQDVALRCDPISGHVSLYWYRQALGQGPEFLTYFNYEAQQDKSGLPNDRFSAERPEGSISTLTIQRTEQRDSAMYRCASSFSNRGRDTQYFGPGTRLTVL.